This T cell receptor beta chain was found in a study of T cell repertoires in cytomegalovirus infection. On the study more broadly: In public TCR beta signatures, there were indications of both CMV infection and matching HLA type.

As regards this clonotype: Its specificity is unknown.

From the reads, TCRdb called clonotypes with MiXCR, one entry per CDR3 protein. The table shows some 600,000 distinct CDR3 sequences, with approximately 25% occurring only once. The length of the CDR3 is 14 residues. Trimming took 1 base from V and 6 from J, leaving 13 bases between them. Study conclusions and caveats: There were HLA-C-restricted CMV-specific TCR beta clonotypes dominating the ex vivo response. Adding up the frequency of public TCR beta families identified people who carried CMV plus the relevant HLA.

Source material: CD8+ T cells from PBMCs. The chain carries TRBV12-3 or TRBV12-4 and TRBJ2-7; D gene ambiguous. The TCR originated in a human donor in good health (CMV status not recorded). Some clones in this sample may be carry-over from other donors' samples. In DNA form, the CDR3 reads TGTGCCAGCAGTTTAGGGTCCTACTTCTTCGAGCAGTACTTC. Amino acid sequence: CASSLGSYFFEQYF.